These 30 T cell receptor beta chains were all obtained from the same sample, sequenced in a study of T cell changes during pregnancy in multiple sclerosis. Repertoires were generated with immunoSEQ multiplex PCR, while TCRdb's copy carries only in-frame clones and drops some. The data show some 47,000 clones, approximately 90% seen once. The sample in question was CD8+ T cells from peripheral blood mononuclear cells, obtained in the second trimester of pregnancy. The receptors derive from a female donor with multiple sclerosis, enrolled in a pregnancy study.

V gene TRBV6-6 combines with J gene TRBJ2-5; TRBD1 matches 8 bases. This CDR3 is 15 amino acids long. The trim removed 4 bases at V and 5 bases at J, leaving 9 bases unmatched. Germline CDR1 is MNHNY and CDR2 is SVGAGI (reference sequence). The CDR3 DNA reads as TGTGCCAGCAGTTCAGGGGGCAATTGGGTGGAGACCCAGTACTTC. The encoded protein is CASSSGGNWVETQYF.

V gene TRBV7-6 combines with J gene TRBJ2-1; 13 nucleotides match TRBD2. In germline, CDR1 is SGHVS, CDR2 FNYEAQ. The CDR3 is made up of 16 amino acids. Trimming removed 1 base from V and 7 bases from J; junction bases left unmatched: 4. CDR3 bases: TGTGCCAGCAGCTTAGTCACTAGCGGGAGGGCGAATGAGCAGTTCTTC. The encoded protein is CASSLVTSGRANEQFF.

V usage is TRBV13 and J usage is TRBJ1-4; TRBD1 might be the D (5 bases). Germline lookup yields CDR1 PRHDT and CDR2 FYEKMQ (reference sequence). V shed 5 bases and J shed 4 bases, with 8 bases lying between them. This CDR3 has 13 residues. Written as DNA, the CDR3 is TGTGCCAGCAGCCAGGGCGTTAATGAAAAACTGTTTTTT. Its translation: CASSQGVNEKLFF.

This chain uses TRBV18 with TRBJ2-7; D not resolved. The CDR3 extends over 14 amino acids. Per the germline V gene, CDR1 is KGHSH and CDR2 is LQKENI. The V end was cut by 0 bases, the J end by 2 bases, with 8 bases between. In DNA, the CDR3 is TGTGCCAGCTCACCACCAGAAGTAGCCTACGAGCAGTACTTC. Translation gives CASSPPEVAYEQYF.

The chain has TRBV27 and TRBJ1-5; possible D gene TRBD1, 5 bases. The V end lost 0 bases, the J end lost 7 bases, and 13 bases lay between the germline ends. Germline V gene lookup returns CDR1 MNHEY and CDR2 SMNVEV (reference sequence). This CDR3 has 15 amino acids. Written as DNA, the CDR3 is TGTGCCAGCAGTTTATCGTTAGGGGAAGGGCAGCCCCAGCATTTT. This sequence encodes CASSLSLGEGQPQHF.

The CDR3 sequence is CASSPGGGELFF. The CDR3 bases are TGTGCCAGCAGTCCGGGAGGCGGGGAGCTGTTTTTT. The chain employs TRBV27 and TRBJ2-2, with TRBD2 matching over 7 bases. The CDR3 is 12 residues long. V lost 5 bases to trimming and J lost 7 bases; unmatched junction nucleotides: 1. Germline V CDR1 and CDR2: MNHEY, SMNVEV (reference sequence).

The chain carries TRBV6-5 and TRBJ1-1, with D possibly matching TRBD1 (6 bases). Trimming pared 6 bases from V and 7 bases from J, leaving 21 bases between. Per the germline V gene, CDR1 is MNHEY and CDR2 is SVGAGI. This CDR3 spans 15 amino acids. CDR3 DNA sequence: TGTGCCAGCAGAGATCCAAGGGGGACAAAGCTTGAAGCTTTCTTT. Protein product: CASRDPRGTKLEAFF.

V usage is TRBV5-3 and J usage is TRBJ2-1; 9 nucleotides align to TRBD1. TRBV5-3 is flagged as an ORF with uncertain function. The CDR3 contains 19 residues. V was clipped by 3 bases and J by 2 bases; unmatched bases: 15. The CDR3 sequence: CARSSLEFRDREPYNEQFF. The CDR3 DNA follows: TGTGCCAGAAGCTCTCTTGAATTCCGGGACAGGGAGCCCTACAATGAGCAGTTCTTC.

The rearrangement joins TRBV2 to TRBJ2-5; weak D call: TRBD1 (5 bases). V was clipped by 7 bases and J by 5 bases, with 14 bases between them. The length of the CDR3 is 13 residues. The germline gives CDR1 SNHLY, CDR2 FYNNEI. The CDR3 nucleotides are TGTGCCAGCATTCCGACAGTCTCGGAGACCCAGTACTTC. Residues: CASIPTVSETQYF.

The chain joins TRBV6-4 to TRBJ2-7, with D possibly being TRBD1 (5 bases). The V end lost 3 bases, the J end lost 0 bases, and 15 bases lay between the germline ends. Germline assignment: CDR1 MRHNA and CDR2 SNTAGT. CDR3 length equals 16 residues. The CDR3 loop is CASSEKVGDSSYEQYF. The CDR3 DNA reads TGTGCCAGCAGTGAAAAAGTAGGGGATAGCTCCTACGAGCAGTACTTC.

The chain couples TRBV4-1 to TRBJ2-2, with D possibly matching TRBD1 (5 bases). The CDR3 consists of 15 residues. The V gene's germline CDR1 is MGHRA and CDR2 YSYEKL. Trimming pared 5 bases from V and 5 bases from J, leaving 15 bases between. The CDR3: CASSSGREGTGELFF. In DNA form, the CDR3 reads TGCGCCAGCAGCTCGGGCAGGGAAGGGACCGGGGAGCTGTTTTTT.

This rearrangement joins TRBV6-6 to TRBJ1-2, with 9 bases that match TRBD1. The V gene's germline CDR1 is MNHNY and CDR2 SVGAGI (reference sequence). The V gene end was trimmed by 0 bases and the J gene end by 3 bases; junction bases not matched to a gene: 5. CDR3 length equals 16 residues. The CDR3 loop is CASSYSRQGDYYGYTF. The CDR3 region has the DNA TGTGCCAGCAGTTACTCGAGACAGGGGGATTACTATGGCTACACCTTC.

On this clone itself: This sample includes further DNA sequences coding for the same CDR3. The genes are TRBV15 and TRBJ1-5; D remains unclear. This CDR3 spans 15 amino acids. V gave up 0 bases and J gave up 0 bases, with 6 bases separating them. Germline V CDR1 and CDR2: LNHNV, YYDKDF (reference sequence). In nucleotides, the CDR3 is TGTGCCACCAGCAGAGACCGAGGTAGCAATCAGCCCCAGCATTTT. It encodes CATSRDRGSNQPQHF.

V and J are TRBV27 and TRBJ2-2, with D maybe TRBD1 (5 bases). Germline CDR1 reads MNHEY; CDR2 reads SMNVEV (reference sequence). The V gene lost 5 bases and the J gene lost 4 bases, with 8 bases spanning the gap. The CDR3 covers 13 residues. CDR3 protein: CASSIRGTGELFF. CDR3 bases: TGTGCCAGCAGTATTAGGGGCACCGGGGAGCTGTTTTTT.

This clone was counted a single time. V is TRBV7-6 and J is TRBJ2-5; 11 bases are a match to TRBD2. The CDR3 is 17 amino acids. Trimming took 0 bases from V and 3 from J; bases not matched to a gene: 6. Germline V gene data show CDR1 as SGHVS and CDR2 as FNYEAQ. The CDR3 protein is CASSLAQILAGEETQYF. In DNA, the CDR3 is TGTGCCAGCAGCTTAGCCCAGATACTAGCGGGGGAAGAGACCCAGTACTTC. The full variable domain, with the rest looked up from reference TRBV7-6 and TRBJ2-5, is GAGVSQSPRYKVTKRGQDVALRCDPISGHVSLYWYRQALGQGPEFLTYFNYEAQQDKSGLPNDRFSAERPEGSISTLTIQRTEQRDSAMYRCASSLAQILAGEETQYFGPGTRLLVL.

The gene calls are TRBV4-2 and TRBJ1-2; tentative D call: TRBD1 (5 bases). The CDR3 consists of 15 residues. Trimming left V 4 bases short and J 3 bases short, with 15 bases between. Germline V gene sequence: CDR1 LGHNA, CDR2 YNFKEQ. The CDR3 here is CASSPYPDSYYGYTF. The CDR3 DNA reads as TGTGCCAGCAGCCCCTACCCTGACAGCTACTATGGCTACACCTTC.

This chain connects TRBV5-5 to TRBJ2-7; a possible D gene is TRBD1 (6 bases). CDR1 is SGHKS and CDR2 is YYEKEE in the germline V gene (reference sequence). This CDR3 comprises 13 residues. V was pared by 1 base and J by 2 bases, with 7 bases between. The CDR3 is CASSLWDTYEQYF. The CDR3, as DNA: TGTGCCAGCAGCTTGTGGGACACCTACGAGCAGTACTTC.

Comment on this clone: Germline is not matched at one junction end, which may reflect a read error. The chain carries TRBV7-7 and TRBJ2-1; 14 bases align to TRBD2. This CDR3 is built from 20 residues. The germline CDR1 and CDR2 sequences are SSHAT and FNYEAQ (reference sequence). The CDR3 coding sequence is TGTGCTAGCAGCTTAGGGGGTCCAACGGGGACTAGCGGGGGTTACAATGAGCAGTTCTTC. Its translation: CASSLGGPTGTSGGYNEQFF.

This chain joins TRBV5-4 and TRBJ1-2; possibly TRBD1 for D (6 bases). The length of the CDR3 is 18 residues. Germline assignment: CDR1 SGHNT and CDR2 YYREEE (reference sequence). V lost 2 bases, J lost 3 bases, and 23 bases lay in between. For the CDR3, the DNA is TGTGCCAGCAGCTTTAACTATCGAGAGGACGGGACATACTATGGCTACACCTTC. Its translation is CASSFNYREDGTYYGYTF.

This sequence joins TRBV15 and TRBJ1-2; the D gene is possibly TRBD1 (6 bases). The CDR3 spans 17 residues. CDR1 and CDR2 from the germline V gene are LNHNV and YYDKDF (reference sequence). Trimming removed 0 bases at V and 2 bases at J, with 16 bases between. In DNA form, the CDR3 reads TGTGCCACCAGCAGAGATGATGCAGGGGTGATCAACTATGGCTACACCTTC. Translating gives CATSRDDAGVINYGYTF.

The gene calls are TRBV15 and TRBJ2-7, with TRBD1 matching 7 bases. Germline V lookup: CDR1 LNHNV, CDR2 YYDKDF (reference sequence). The V and J ends lost 2 bases and 3 bases, in that order; junction bases with no gene match: 7. The CDR3 runs 15 residues. The CDR3 here is CATSRPATGIYEQYF. In DNA, the CDR3 is TGTGCCACCAGCAGACCCGCGACAGGGATCTACGAGCAGTACTTC. Complete variable domain (other parts from reference TRBV15 and TRBJ2-7): DAMVIQNPRYQVTQFGKPVTLSCSQTLNHNVMYWYQQKSSQAPKLLFHYYDKDFNNEADTPDNFQSRRPNTSFCFLDIRSPGLGDTAMYLCATSRPATGIYEQYFGPGTRLTVT.

V and J are TRBV27 and TRBJ2-1; 7 bases are a match to TRBD1. Trimming cost V 6 bases and J 8 bases; bases outside gene matches: 16. CDR3 length equals 16 residues. The germline CDR1 and CDR2 sequences are MNHEY and SMNVEV (reference sequence). In DNA, the CDR3 is TGTGCCAGCAGCCCAGAGACCTCGACAGGGTTCGATGAGCAGTTCTTC. Translated: CASSPETSTGFDEQFF.

DNA of the CDR3: TGTGCCAGCAGCGCGTGGGGGGGGGCATCCTACAATGAGCAGTTCTTC. Protein: CASSAWGGASYNEQFF. The rearrangement links TRBV9 to TRBJ2-1; D might be TRBD2 (7 bases). V was pared by 3 bases and J by 1 base, with 14 bases between. CDR1 and CDR2 from the germline V gene are SGDLS and YYNGEE. The CDR3 runs 16 residues.

On this clone: A junction end diverges from the germline sequence, so it may reflect a read error. V and J are TRBV7-2 and TRBJ1-2, with 8 nucleotides matching TRBD1. This CDR3 is built from 16 residues. Germline V gives CDR1 SGHTA, CDR2 FQGNSA. CDR3 coding DNA: TGTGCCAGCAGTTTAGGCCCACAGGGGGCTAACTATGGCTACACCTTC. Its protein is CASSLGPQGANYGYTF.

The chain recombines TRBV27 with TRBJ1-5; D unclear. This CDR3 is built from 13 residues. CDR1 and CDR2 from the germline V gene are MNHEY and SMNVEV (reference sequence). V lost 3 bases and J 2 bases, leaving 5 bases between the germline ends. For the CDR3, the DNA is TGTGCCAGCAGTTTCGGGGGCAATCAGCCCCAGCATTTT. This codes for CASSFGGNQPQHF.

V is TRBV5-5 and J is TRBJ2-7; TRBD2 matches at 11 bases. Germline V CDR1 and CDR2: SGHKS, YYEKEE (reference sequence). V lost 6 bases to trimming and J lost 4 bases; unmatched junction nucleotides: 12. The CDR3 contains 16 residues. The CDR3 protein is CASIPSLAGAVYEQYF. The CDR3 DNA is TGTGCCAGCATCCCCTCACTAGCGGGGGCGGTGTACGAGCAGTACTTC. Combining the CDR3 with reference TRBV5-5 and TRBJ2-7 gives the whole variable domain DAGVTQSPTHLIKTRGQQVTLRCSPISGHKSVSWYQQVLGQGPQFIFQYYEKEERGRGNFPDRFSARQFPNYSSELNVNALLLGDSALYLCASIPSLAGAVYEQYFGPGTRLTVT.

The chain couples TRBV29-1 to TRBJ1-3, with a possible D match to TRBD1 (6 bases). The CDR3 length is 15 residues. Trimming removed 7 bases at V and 2 bases at J, with 18 bases between. The germline V gene has CDR1 SQVTM and CDR2 ANQGSEA. CDR3 in amino acids: CSAVRSQGTGNTIYF. CDR3 coding DNA: TGCAGCGCAGTAAGGTCCCAGGGGACTGGAAACACCATATATTTT.

The V gene is TRBV7-9, the J gene TRBJ2-7; D uncertain. Germline V CDR1 and CDR2: SEHNR, FQNEAQ (reference sequence). Trimming took off 1 base at V and 0 bases at J, with 4 bases between the two ends. The CDR3 consists of 13 residues. The CDR3 region is CASSLDLSYEQYF. The CDR3, as DNA: TGTGCCAGCAGCTTAGATCTCTCCTACGAGCAGTACTTC.

The rearrangement uses TRBV4-1 and TRBJ1-2, with 7 nucleotides matching TRBD1. This CDR3 is 15 amino acids long. Germline CDR1 reads MGHRA; CDR2 reads YSYEKL. V shed 0 bases, J shed 6 bases, and the junction held 7 bases outside the gene matches. The CDR3 reads CASSQENRGLDGYTF. Written as DNA, the CDR3 is TGCGCCAGCAGCCAAGAAAACAGGGGCCTTGATGGCTACACCTTC.

The chain uses TRBV5-6 and TRBJ2-7; 9 bases agree with TRBD1. The J segment lost 2 bases and the V segment lost 3 bases, leaving 6 bases of the junction unmatched. Per germline, CDR1 SGHDT and CDR2 YYEEEE. This CDR3 contains 15 residues. The CDR3 DNA is TGTGCCAGCAGCTCCCGGCGACAGGGGGCCTACGAGCAGTACTTC. Protein: CASSSRRQGAYEQYF.